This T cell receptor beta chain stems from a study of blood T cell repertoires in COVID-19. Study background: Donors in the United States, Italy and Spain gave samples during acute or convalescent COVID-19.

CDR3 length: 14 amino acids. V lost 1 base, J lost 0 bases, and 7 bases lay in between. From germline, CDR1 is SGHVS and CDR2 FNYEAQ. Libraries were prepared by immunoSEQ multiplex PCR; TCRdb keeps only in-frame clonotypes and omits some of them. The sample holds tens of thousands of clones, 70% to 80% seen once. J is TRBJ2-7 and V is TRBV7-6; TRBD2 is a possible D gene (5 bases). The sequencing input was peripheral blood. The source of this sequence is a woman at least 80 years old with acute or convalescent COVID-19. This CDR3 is CASSLERNSYEQYF. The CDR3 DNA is TGTGCCAGCAGCTTAGAGCGGAACTCCTACGAGCAGTACTTC.